This passage covers 3 T cell receptor beta chains from one sample sequenced in a study of T cell responses to AZD1222 COVID-19 vaccine. The protocol was immunoSEQ multiplex PCR, while the TCRdb copy is restricted to in-frame clones and leaves out a portion. The sample lists 120,000 to 150,000 clones, approximately 89% occurring once. Sequencing was performed on peripheral blood, taken 28 days after the second AZD1222 dose. The source is an adult who received the AZD1222 COVID-19 vaccine.

This clone occurred once. This chain uses TRBV4-2 with TRBJ1-2, with no clear D. CDR1 is LGHNA and CDR2 is YNFKEQ in the germline V gene. This CDR3 is built from 16 residues. The ends were cut back, 1 base at V and 4 bases at J, with 16 bases in the middle. CDR3 sequence: CASSQGPIGHRYGYTF. CDR3 sequence (DNA): TGTGCCAGCAGCCAAGGCCCCATAGGCCACCGCTATGGCTACACCTTC.

V and J are TRBV7-2 and TRBJ1-1, with D tentatively TRBD1 (6 bases). Trimming removed 2 bases at V and 0 bases at J, with 13 bases between. CDR1 SGHTA and CDR2 FQGNSA come from the germline V gene. The CDR3 contains 16 residues. The CDR3 DNA is TGTGCCAGCAGCTTATCCGCCAGGGGAATGAACACTGAAGCTTTCTTT. Amino acids: CASSLSARGMNTEAFF.

The J gene is TRBJ1-1, the V gene TRBV14; D remains ambiguous. Germline V gene sequence: CDR1 SGHDN, CDR2 FVKESK. CDR3 length: 13 amino acids. V lost 1 base and J 0 bases, leaving 3 bases between the germline ends. The CDR3 here is CASSQGMNTEAFF. Written as DNA, the CDR3 is TGTGCCAGCAGCCAAGGGATGAACACTGAAGCTTTCTTT.